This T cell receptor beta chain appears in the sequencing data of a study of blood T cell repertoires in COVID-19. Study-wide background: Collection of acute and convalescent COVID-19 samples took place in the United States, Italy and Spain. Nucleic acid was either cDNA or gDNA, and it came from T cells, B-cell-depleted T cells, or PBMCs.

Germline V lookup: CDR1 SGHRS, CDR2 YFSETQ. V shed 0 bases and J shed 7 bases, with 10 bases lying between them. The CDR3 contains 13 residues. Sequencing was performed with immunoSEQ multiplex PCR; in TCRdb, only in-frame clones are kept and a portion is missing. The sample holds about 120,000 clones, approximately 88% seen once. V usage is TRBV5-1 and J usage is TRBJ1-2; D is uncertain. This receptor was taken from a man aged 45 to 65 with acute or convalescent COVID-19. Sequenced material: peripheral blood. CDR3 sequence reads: CASSLEMGFGYTF. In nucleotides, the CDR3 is TGCGCCAGCAGCTTGGAGATGGGCTTTGGCTACACCTTC. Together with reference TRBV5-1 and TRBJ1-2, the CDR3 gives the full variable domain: KAGVTQTPRYLIKTRGQQVTLSCSPISGHRSVSWYQQTPGQGLQFLFEYFSETQRNKGNFPGRFSGRQFSNSRSEMNVSTLELGDSALYLCASSLEMGFGYTFGSGTRLTVV.